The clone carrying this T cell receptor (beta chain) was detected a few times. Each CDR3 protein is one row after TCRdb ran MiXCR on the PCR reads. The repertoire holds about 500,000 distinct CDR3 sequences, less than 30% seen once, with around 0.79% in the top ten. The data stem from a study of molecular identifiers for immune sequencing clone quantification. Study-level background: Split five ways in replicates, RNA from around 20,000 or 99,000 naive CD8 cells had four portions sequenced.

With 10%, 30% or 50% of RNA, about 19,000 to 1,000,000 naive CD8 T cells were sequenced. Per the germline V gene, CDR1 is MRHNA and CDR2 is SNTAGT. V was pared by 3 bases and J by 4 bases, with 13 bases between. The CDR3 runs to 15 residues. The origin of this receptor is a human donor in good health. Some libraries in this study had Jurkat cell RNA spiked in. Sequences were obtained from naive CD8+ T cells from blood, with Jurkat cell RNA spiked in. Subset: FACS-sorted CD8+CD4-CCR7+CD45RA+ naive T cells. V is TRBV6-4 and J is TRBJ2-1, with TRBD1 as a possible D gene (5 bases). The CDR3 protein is CASSEWSGPYNEQFF. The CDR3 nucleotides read TGTGCCAGCAGTGAATGGTCAGGGCCATACAATGAGCAGTTCTTC.